This TCR beta chain appears in the sequencing data of a study of T cell responses to AZD1222 COVID-19 vaccine. From germline, CDR1 is SGDLS and CDR2 YYNGEE. The CDR3 loop spans 16 amino acids. Trimming stripped 0 bases from V and 1 base from J, with 13 bases between. This table comes from immunoSEQ multiplex PCR, and its TCRdb copy is limited to in-frame clones, with some not included. Among about 92,000 clones, roughly nine tenths were seen once, and the ten largest hold 7.5%. This specimen consisted of peripheral blood, obtained on day 0 of AZD1222 vaccination. J is TRBJ1-2 and V is TRBV9; D call uncertain. The clonotype comes from an adult in good health. CDR3 amino acids: CASSVDLSASNYGYTF. As DNA, the CDR3 is TGTGCCAGCAGCGTAGACTTGTCGGCCAGTAACTATGGCTACACCTTC.